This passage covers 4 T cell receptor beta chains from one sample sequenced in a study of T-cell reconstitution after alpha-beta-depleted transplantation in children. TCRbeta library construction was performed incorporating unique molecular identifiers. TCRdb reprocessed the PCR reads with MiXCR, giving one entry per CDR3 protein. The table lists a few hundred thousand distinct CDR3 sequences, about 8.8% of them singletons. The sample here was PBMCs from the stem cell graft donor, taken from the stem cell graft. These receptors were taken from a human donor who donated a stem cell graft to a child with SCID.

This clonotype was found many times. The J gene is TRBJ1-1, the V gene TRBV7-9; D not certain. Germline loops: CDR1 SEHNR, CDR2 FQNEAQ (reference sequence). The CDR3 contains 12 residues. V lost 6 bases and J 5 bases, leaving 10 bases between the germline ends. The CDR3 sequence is CASSEVGTEAFF. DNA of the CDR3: TGTGCCAGCAGTGAGGTGGGGACTGAAGCTTTCTTT. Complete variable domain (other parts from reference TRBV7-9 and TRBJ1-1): DTGVSQNPRHKITKRGQNVTFRCDPISEHNRLYWYRQTLGQGPEFLTYFQNEAQLEKSRLLSDRFSAERPKGSFSTLEIQRTEQGDSAMYLCASSEVGTEAFFGQGTRLTVV.

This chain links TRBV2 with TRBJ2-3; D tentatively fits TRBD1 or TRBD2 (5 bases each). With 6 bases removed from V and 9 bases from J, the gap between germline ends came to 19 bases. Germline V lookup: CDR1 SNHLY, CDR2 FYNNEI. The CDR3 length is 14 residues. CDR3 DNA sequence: TGTGCCAGCAGATCGGCCGGGACCCAGGCCACGCAGTATTTT. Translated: CASRSAGTQATQYF. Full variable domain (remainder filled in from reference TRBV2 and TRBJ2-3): EPEVTQTPSHQVTQMGQEVILRCVPISNHLYFYWYRQILGQKVEFLVSFYNNEISEKSEIFDDQFSVERPDGSNFTLKIRSTKLEDSAMYFCASRSAGTQATQYFGPGTRLTVL.

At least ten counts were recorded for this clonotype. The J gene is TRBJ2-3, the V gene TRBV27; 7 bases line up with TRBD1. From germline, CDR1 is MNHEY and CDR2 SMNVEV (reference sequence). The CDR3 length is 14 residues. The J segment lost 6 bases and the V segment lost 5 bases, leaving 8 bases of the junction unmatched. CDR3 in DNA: TGTGCCAGCAGTCTGACAGGGTCCGGGGATACGCAGTATTTT. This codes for CASSLTGSGDTQYF.

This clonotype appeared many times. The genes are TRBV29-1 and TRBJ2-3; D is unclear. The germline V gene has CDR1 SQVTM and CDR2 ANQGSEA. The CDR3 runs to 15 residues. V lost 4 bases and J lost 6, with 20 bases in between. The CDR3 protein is CSVALSQTSLDTQYF. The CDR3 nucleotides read TGCAGCGTTGCTCTTTCACAGACGAGTTTGGATACGCAGTATTTT.